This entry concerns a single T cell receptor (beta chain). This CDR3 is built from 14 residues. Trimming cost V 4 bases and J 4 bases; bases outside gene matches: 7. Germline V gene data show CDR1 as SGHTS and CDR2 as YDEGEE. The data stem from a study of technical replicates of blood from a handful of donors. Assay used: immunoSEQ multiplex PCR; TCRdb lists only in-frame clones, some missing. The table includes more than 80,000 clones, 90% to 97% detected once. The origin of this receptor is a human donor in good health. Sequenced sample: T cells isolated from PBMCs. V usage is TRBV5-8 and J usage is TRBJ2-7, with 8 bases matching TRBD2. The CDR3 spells CASSRGGTSYEQYF. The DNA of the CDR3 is TGTGCCAGCAGCCGAGGGGGGACTAGTTACGAGCAGTACTTC.